The present TCR beta chain was sequenced within a study of CD4 T cells in relation to SARS-CoV-2 and coronaviruses. CD4+ T cells from unexposed donors were obtained before the COVID-19 pandemic (2011-2018). The cells were cultured for 9 to 11 days before CD4+ T cells were isolated. Sequenced by immunoSEQ multiplex PCR; TCRdb stores in-frame clones only, minus some. Of around 20,000 clones in the sample, 78% were seen once. For this clone: Its antigen remains unidentified.

Study observations and caveats: The cross-reactivity analysis covered only spike protein, not other viral proteins.

V lost 0 bases and J lost 2, with 7 bases in between. This CDR3 has 14 amino acids. The germline CDR1 and CDR2 sequences are SGHRS and YFSETQ. The receptor comes from a human donor in good health. V is TRBV5-1 and J is TRBJ2-3; TRBD1 or TRBD2 may be the D gene (5 bases each). Sequencing was performed on CD4+ T cells from PBMCs, cultured in vitro. In DNA, the CDR3 is TGCGCCAGCAGCTTGGCGGGGCCCACAGATACGCAGTATTTT. It specifies CASSLAGPTDTQYF.